The 2 T cell receptor beta chains reported below all come from one sample, sequenced in a study of blood T cell repertoires in COVID-19. Clones were sequenced by immunoSEQ multiplex PCR, and TCRdb holds only the in-frame ones, with some missing. The table lists approximately 140,000 clones, roughly 90% of them singletons, with 10% to 13% in the top ten. Input material: peripheral blood. The receptors come from a man aged 50-59 years with active or convalescent COVID-19.

This clone was counted only a few times. The chain joins TRBV7-6 to TRBJ2-1; 8 nucleotides agree with TRBD2. Germline V gene lookup returns CDR1 SGHVS and CDR2 FNYEAQ. The V segment lost 2 bases and the J segment 1 base; nucleotides outside the gene matches: 7. The CDR3 runs to 17 residues. CDR3 in amino acids: CASSLTGGPGSYNEQFF. CDR3 DNA: TGTGCCAGCAGCTTAACGGGAGGGCCTGGGTCCTACAATGAGCAGTTCTTC.

The J gene is TRBJ2-3, the V gene TRBV19; 10 nucleotides line up with TRBD2. Germline CDR1 and CDR2: LNHDA and SQIVND (reference sequence). V lost 3 bases and J lost 7; bases outside the gene matches: 13. This CDR3 contains 17 residues. CDR3 coding DNA: TGTGCCAGTAGTATTCCCGAGTCTAGCGGGAGCGGAAATACGCAGTATTTT. Residues: CASSIPESSGSGNTQYF. The full variable domain, completed using reference TRBV19 and TRBJ2-3, is DGGITQSPKYLFRKEGQNVTLSCEQNLNHDAMYWYRQDPGQGLRLIYYSQIVNDFQKGDIAEGYSVSREKKESFPLTVTSAQKNPTAFYLCASSIPESSGSGNTQYFGPGTRLTVL.